This T cell receptor (beta chain) emerged from a study of OX40 agonist ivuxolimab in advanced cancers. Study details: Ivuxolimab, an agonist antibody against OX40 (CD134), was given to patients. Study conclusions and caveats: Expanded peripheral T-cell antigen specificity went undetermined.

Worth noting for this clone: What it binds is not known.

Sequenced by immunoSEQ multiplex PCR; TCRdb stores in-frame clones only, minus some. Here the sample spans some 86,000 clones, more than 85% being singletons. This CDR3 region has 15 residues. CDR1 and CDR2 from the germline V gene are MDHEN and SYDVKM. V lost 5 bases to trimming and J lost 6 bases; unmatched junction nucleotides: 8. This material consisted of CD4+ or CD8+ T cells sorted from blood, taken in a trial of the OX40 agonist ivuxolimab. The receptor was derived from an adult with an advanced solid tumor such as melanoma, head and neck, liver or kidney cancer. The V gene is TRBV28, the J gene TRBJ1-1, with 11 bases identical to TRBD1. DNA for the CDR3: TGTGCCAGCAGTCCGCAAGGGACAGGGGGACCTGAAGCTTTCTTT. Its protein product is CASSPQGTGGPEAFF.